The next 19 T cell receptor beta chains were all read from a single sample in a study of T-cell reconstitution after alpha-beta-depleted transplantation in children. The TCRbeta library incorporated unique molecular identifiers. TCRdb itself ran the PCR reads through MiXCR, one entry per CDR3 protein. The data contain about a million distinct CDR3 sequences, roughly 29% of them seen just once; the ten biggest clones take up roughly 31%. The starting material was PBMCs, mostly from graft donor cells, obtained 360 days after TCRalphabeta/CD19-depleted stem cell transplant. The origin of the receptors is a boy under three years old who had a stem cell transplant for SCID, so the T cells may come from the graft donor.

This clonotype was seen only a few times. This chain joins TRBV20-1 and TRBJ2-7, with D possibly being TRBD1 or TRBD2 (6 bases each). Trimming took 5 bases from V and 4 from J, leaving 18 bases between them. The CDR3 is 14 residues long. Germline V lookup: CDR1 DFQATT, CDR2 SNEGSKA (reference sequence). CDR3 nucleotides: TGCAGTGCTGGCTCGACGGGGGCCGATTACGAGCAGTACTTC. It yields the protein CSAGSTGADYEQYF.

The table lists this clonotype with a few counts. The chain recombines TRBV6-5 with TRBJ1-2; D remains ambiguous. This CDR3 contains 15 residues. V gave up 6 bases and J gave up 4 bases, with 18 bases separating them. Germline V CDR1 and CDR2: MNHEY, SVGAGI. The DNA for the CDR3 is TGTGCCAGCAGCCGGACGAGGAAGGAGGTCTATGGCTACACCTTC. This codes for CASSRTRKEVYGYTF.

This clonotype was recorded a few times. The V call is TRBV27, the J call TRBJ2-7; D gene unclear. V was pared by 1 base and J by 3 bases, with 13 bases between. Germline CDR1 and CDR2: MNHEY and SMNVEV (reference sequence). The CDR3 has 15 residues. As DNA, the CDR3 is TGTGCCAGCAGTTTATTCCTCGGGCAAGGCTACGAGCAGTACTTC. Protein sequence: CASSLFLGQGYEQYF.

This clonotype has just a few counts. Compared with germline, one end of the junction differs, possibly owing to a read error. The chain uses TRBV6-1 and TRBJ1-2; possible D gene TRBD1, 5 bases. Per the germline V gene, CDR1 is MNHNS and CDR2 is SASEGT. CDR3 length equals 13 residues. The CDR3 sequence is CATSPLGARGYTF. CDR3 sequence (DNA): TGTGCCACCAGTCCCCTCGGGGCGCGTGGCTACACCTTC.

This clonotype was recorded a few times. This rearrangement joins TRBV2 to TRBJ2-7; 7 nucleotides line up with TRBD1. The CDR3 is 15 amino acids. Germline V CDR1 and CDR2: SNHLY, FYNNEI. V trimming: 5 bases; J trimming: 1 base; junction bases outside the gene matches: 8. This CDR3 is CASSFLGTASYEQYF. The CDR3 nucleotides are TGTGCCAGCAGTTTCCTCGGGACAGCTTCCTACGAGCAGTACTTC.

This clonotype was counted a few times. The rearrangement joins TRBV12-3 or TRBV12-4 to TRBJ2-1; D might be TRBD2 (7 bases). CDR3 length equals 13 residues. V was cut by 3 bases and J by 8 bases, with 11 bases left in between. The CDR3: CASSFLGGHEQFF. The DNA for the CDR3 is TGTGCCAGCAGTTTTTTGGGGGGGCATGAGCAGTTCTTC.

This sequence joins TRBV12-3 or TRBV12-4 and TRBJ2-1; TRBD1 aligns across 8 bases. The CDR3 runs to 16 residues. J gave up 0 bases and V 6 bases, and 7 bases lay outside the gene matches. This CDR3 is CASRPQGASSYNEQFF. The CDR3 nucleotides read TGTGCCAGCAGGCCCCAGGGGGCAAGCTCCTACAATGAGCAGTTCTTC.

The chain employs TRBV7-7 and TRBJ2-7; possibly TRBD2 for D (6 bases). Germline V lookup: CDR1 SSHAT, CDR2 FNYEAQ (reference sequence). The CDR3 covers 16 residues. Trimming shortened V by 2 bases and J by 3 bases, and 17 bases separated the two germline ends. CDR3 bases: TGTGCCAGCAGCTTATTCAAGCTAGCGAAGAACTACGAGCAGTACTTC. Amino acids: CASSLFKLAKNYEQYF.

This clonotype was counted between two and nine times. J is TRBJ2-3 and V is TRBV28; D is unresolved. The CDR3 is 13 amino acids. V shed 3 bases and J shed 6 bases, with 10 bases lying between them. Germline assignment: CDR1 MDHEN and CDR2 SYDVKM. This chain's CDR3 is CASSFPSADTQYF. DNA for the CDR3: TGTGCCAGCAGTTTCCCGTCTGCGGATACGCAGTATTTT.

This chain connects TRBV20-1 to TRBJ1-2; no definite D call. V lost 0 bases, J lost 9 bases, and 11 bases lay in between. The V gene's germline CDR1 is DFQATT and CDR2 SNEGSKA (reference sequence). The CDR3 totals 12 residues. The CDR3 DNA is TGCAGTGCTAGAGATAGCCCGGACCGCTACACCTTC. Translation: CSARDSPDRYTF.

The chain has TRBV12-3 or TRBV12-4 and TRBJ2-1; 7 positions match TRBD2. After removal of 3 bases from V and 3 bases from J, the junction contained 5 bases not matched to a gene. The CDR3 loop spans 15 amino acids. CDR3 protein: CASSLTSSFYNEQFF. The CDR3 bases are TGTGCCAGCAGTTTGACTAGCAGTTTCTACAATGAGCAGTTCTTC.

This clonotype showed up just a few times. The CDR3 loop is CSAAPWKETQYF. The CDR3 DNA follows: TGCAGTGCCGCTCCGTGGAAAGAGACCCAGTACTTC. The rearrangement uses TRBV20-1 and TRBJ2-5; no definite D call. V was shortened by 6 bases and J by 3 bases, with 11 bases between the two germline ends. Germline V gene data show CDR1 as DFQATT and CDR2 as SNEGSKA (reference sequence). There are 12 residues in the CDR3.

A few counts support this clonotype. The rearrangement uses TRBV5-1 and TRBJ2-7, with 7 bases identical to TRBD1. CDR1 SGHRS and CDR2 YFSETQ come from the germline V gene. V shed 3 bases, J shed 4 bases, and the junction held 7 bases outside the gene matches. The CDR3 has 14 residues. Here the CDR3 reads CASSYYRGSYEQYF. For the CDR3, the DNA is TGCGCCAGCAGCTATTACAGGGGTTCTTACGAGCAGTACTTC.

The chain employs TRBV20-1 and TRBJ2-3; D gene uncertain. The V gene lost 1 base and the J gene lost 3 bases, with 11 bases spanning the gap. Per germline, CDR1 DFQATT and CDR2 SNEGSKA (reference sequence). The CDR3 has 14 amino acids. Written as DNA, the CDR3 is TGCAGTGCTAGAGTACCCTTCCAAACAGATACGCAGTATTTT. Its translation: CSARVPFQTDTQYF.

CDR3 loop: CASSPPEKRNYEQYF. The CDR3 nucleotides read TGTGCCAGCTCACCACCGGAGAAACGGAACTACGAGCAGTACTTC. This chain links TRBV18 with TRBJ2-7; no clear D. The CDR3 sequence is 15 residues long. Germline V gene lookup returns CDR1 KGHSH and CDR2 LQKENI. The germline V and J ends were trimmed by 0 bases and 3 bases, with 12 bases remaining between them.

The chain is built from TRBV5-1 and TRBJ2-2, with D tentatively TRBD1 (5 bases). The CDR3 contains 15 residues. Germline values: CDR1 SGHRS, CDR2 YFSETQ. The V and J ends lost 0 bases and 5 bases respectively, with 11 bases between them. CDR3 in amino acids: CASSLVGPMTGELFF. The CDR3 DNA reads as TGCGCCAGCAGCTTGGTGGGGCCCATGACCGGGGAGCTGTTTTTT.

The chain combines TRBV5-4 with TRBJ2-7, with 12 bases aligning to TRBD1. Germline V gives CDR1 SGHNT, CDR2 YYREEE (reference sequence). With V trimmed by 3 bases and J by 5 bases, 6 bases remained unmatched. The CDR3 length is 15 residues. The CDR3 sequence is CASSWGTGGGNEQYF. The CDR3 DNA is TGTGCCAGCAGCTGGGGGACAGGGGGCGGAAACGAGCAGTACTTC. The full variable domain, with the rest looked up from reference TRBV5-4 and TRBJ2-7, is ETGVTQSPTHLIKTRGQQVTLRCSSQSGHNTVSWYQQALGQGPQFIFQYYREEENGRGNFPPRFSGLQFPNYSSELNVNALELDDSALYLCASSWGTGGGNEQYFGPGTRLTVT.

This clonotype was seen more than once but under ten times. This sequence joins TRBV2 and TRBJ2-7; D is uncertain. Germline V gene lookup returns CDR1 SNHLY and CDR2 FYNNEI. This CDR3 spans 12 amino acids. The germline V and J ends were trimmed by 2 bases and 4 bases, with 6 bases remaining between them. CDR3 nucleotides: TGTGCCAGCAGTGAAAAGTATTACGAGCAGTACTTC. Residues: CASSEKYYEQYF.

The chain carries TRBV7-3 and TRBJ1-4; D may be TRBD1 (6 bases). V dropped 2 bases and J dropped 14 bases, with 15 bases sitting between them. Germline V CDR1 and CDR2: SGHTA, FQGTGA. CDR3 length: 13 amino acids. The CDR3 DNA reads as TGTGCCAGCAGCTTACATCAGGGGCAAGAGCTGTTTTTT. This gives the protein CASSLHQGQELFF.